This T cell receptor beta chain is drawn from a study of blood T cell repertoires in COVID-19. Turning to the study itself: The United States, Italy and Spain were the sources of the acute and convalescent COVID-19 samples.

Cohorts were assigned according to the clinical history that participants reported. Recovered participants had two consecutive negative NP/OP PCR tests, healthcare professional clearance, or symptom resolution. This clone was observed a single time. Losses at the gene ends were 4 bases for V and 7 bases for J; bases not matched to a gene: 10. In germline, CDR1 is MGHRA, CDR2 YSYEKL. The CDR3 sequence is 16 residues long. As originally analysed: For nucleated cells, counts were estimated from reference gene primer amplification. Some clones are missing from TCRdb's copy, which holds only in-frame ones; the method was immunoSEQ multiplex PCR. That table is the source of V, J and clone size, and D and trimming were worked out from the DNA. The table has a few hundred thousand clones, 65% to 90% seen once.

The clonotype originates from a man aged 30 to 39 who had recovered from COVID-19. The source material was PBMCs or T cells enriched from blood (not recorded which). The chain has TRBV4-1 and TRBJ1-6; 7 bases are a match to TRBD1. The CDR3 loop reads CASSPPEAGGNSPLHF. The CDR3 nucleotides are TGCGCCAGCAGCCCCCCGGAGGCAGGGGGAAATTCACCCCTCCACTTT.